This T cell receptor beta chain came from a study of long-term antiretroviral therapy in people with HIV. Germline CDR1 SGHDT, CDR2 YYEEEE. This CDR3 has 15 residues. Trimming removed 0 bases at V and 0 bases at J, with 7 bases between. At the survey level, the v3.0 immunoSEQ assay was run. Clones were read by immunoSEQ multiplex PCR, and TCRdb kept only the in-frame ones, dropping some. The sample comprises more than 20,000 clones, around 81% of which are singletons, and roughly 3.8% rests with the top ten. V is TRBV5-6 and J is TRBJ1-3, with no clear D. The sequence was obtained from a man aged 18 to 35 with HIV. Sequenced material: unsorted PBMCs, taken about 4 years after starting antiretroviral therapy. The CDR3 region is CASSLAGNSGNTIYF. For the CDR3, the DNA is TGTGCCAGCAGCTTGGCAGGTAACTCTGGAAACACCATATATTTT.